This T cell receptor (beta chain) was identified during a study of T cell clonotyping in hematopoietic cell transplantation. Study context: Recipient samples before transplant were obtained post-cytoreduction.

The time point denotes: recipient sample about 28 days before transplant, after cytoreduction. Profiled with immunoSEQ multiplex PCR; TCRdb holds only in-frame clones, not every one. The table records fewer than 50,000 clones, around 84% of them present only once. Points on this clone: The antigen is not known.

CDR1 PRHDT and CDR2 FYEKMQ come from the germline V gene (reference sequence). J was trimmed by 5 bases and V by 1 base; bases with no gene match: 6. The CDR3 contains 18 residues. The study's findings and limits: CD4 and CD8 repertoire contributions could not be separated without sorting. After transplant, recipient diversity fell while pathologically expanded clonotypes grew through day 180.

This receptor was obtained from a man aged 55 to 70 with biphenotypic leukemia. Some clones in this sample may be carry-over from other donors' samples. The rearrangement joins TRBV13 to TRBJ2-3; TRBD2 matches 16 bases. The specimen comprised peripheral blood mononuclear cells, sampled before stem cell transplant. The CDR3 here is CASSLAGLAGGVRDTQYF. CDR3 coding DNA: TGTGCCAGCAGCTTAGCGGGACTAGCGGGAGGGGTGAGAGATACGCAGTATTTT.